A selection of T cell receptor beta chains follows, all from one sample in a study of shared T cell receptors in the human thymus. This table comes from immunoSEQ multiplex PCR, and its TCRdb copy is limited to in-frame clones, with some not included. The data show hundreds of thousands of clones, 95% seen once. Sequencing was performed on thymocytes. These receptors all stem from a human donor. Both conserved end residues are part of each CDR3. The D gene is left open where the match is weak. Not all rows give a size; the values are once, few, many and, for expanded clones, a class.

TRBJ1-3	TRBV29-1	-	-	TGCAGCGTTGAACCAAGACCATTCTCTGGAAACACCATATATTTT	CSVEPRPFSGNTIYF
TRBJ2-3	TRBV18	once	TRBD1	TGTGCCAGCTCTCGCCCTCGGACAGGAAACGTACAAACAGATACGCAGTATTTT	CASSRPRTGNVQTDTQYF
TRBJ1-1	TRBV27	-	TRBD1	TGTGCCAGCAGAAACAGGGGATACACTGAAGCTTTCTTT	CASRNRGYTEAFF
TRBJ2-1	TRBV5-1	-	-	TGCGCCAGCAGCTTGTTGTCCCAGAACCGGTACAATGAGCAGTTCTTC	CASSLLSQNRYNEQFF
TRBJ2-2	TRBV2	-	-	TGTGCCAGCAGGGTAACCGGGGAGCTGTTTTTT	CASRVTGELFF
TRBJ2-1	TRBV6-4	-	-	TGTGCCAGCAGTGACTCGGGGATTTTGGGTGAGCAGTTCTTC	CASSDSGILGEQFF
TRBJ2-2	TRBV4-2	-	TRBD2	TGTGCCAGCAGCCACGACGGACTAGGCATTTCGTACTACACCGGGGAGCTGTTTTTT	CASSHDGLGISYYTGELFF
TRBJ1-3	TRBV28	once	TRBD1	TGTGCCAGCAGAGGACAGGGGGGGAACACCATATATTTT	CASRGQGGNTIYF
TRBJ2-1	TRBV4-2	-	TRBD1	TGTGCCAGCAGCCAGCTACCTTACCGGGACAGGACCTTCTCCTACAATGAGCAGTTCTTC	CASSQLPYRDRTFSYNEQFF
TRBJ2-3	TRBV30	-	-	TGTGCCGGAGGGGTTCCGGGAGCGAGGGGAGATACGCAGTATTTT	CAGGVPGARGDTQYF